This paragraph reports one TCR beta chain. This clonotype was detected ten times or more. The antigen this receptor binds is unknown. The sample holds no much larger clone one base away, and base qualities are not on file. The sequencer was an Illumina HiSeq 1500. In TCRdb, the public reads were trimmed at Q25 with fastp and aligned with MiXCR, with productive beta chains retained. CDR3 protein sequences are deduplicated, and each keeps its most common genes and DNA. The sample records tens of thousands of distinct CDR3 sequences, about 4.2% of which are singletons. The top ten constitute about 22% of the sample. The CDR3 goes from the cysteine to the phenylalanine over 17 residues. This entry keeps only the CDR3 DNA: 51 bases, framed from base 1. Cut back by 3 bases and 4 bases, the V and J ends lie 19 bases apart. This entry belongs to a study of T cell repertoires in cytomegalovirus infection (dated 2019 in TCRdb). In terms of the full investigation: The HLA type of each donor mattered for the analysis, because public TCR beta signatures pointed to carriage of CMV infection along with the matching HLA type. The research as a whole found: The ex vivo response was dominated by HLA-C-restricted CMV-specific TCR beta clonotypes, which also provided the single most frequent clonotype in two of eight donors. Cumulative frequency of public TCR beta family members discriminated carriers of CMV infection plus the relevant HLA type in this cohort and an independent roughly 330-donor cohort.

The source of this sequence is a human donor in good health (CMV status not recorded). Some clones in this sample may be carry-over from other donors' samples. The sample taken for sequencing was PBMCs. The receptor chain draws on TRBV12-3 or TRBV12-4 and TRBJ1-5; the D gene is perhaps TRBD1, on 5 matching bases. The DNA sequence is as follows: TGTGCCAGCAGTTTGGCCCAGGGCGCGAGCCTTAATCAGCCCCAGCATTTT. Its translation reads: CASSLAQGASLNQPQHF.